The subject of this entry is one T cell receptor beta chain. The ends were cut back, 6 bases at V and 6 bases at J, with 17 bases in the middle. The CDR3 is made up of 14 amino acids. Germline V gene sequence: CDR1 LGHNT, CDR2 FRNRAP. This sample stems from a study of PD-1 blockade in mismatch repair-deficient tumors. Across the whole study: Patients had eleven to twelve mismatch repair-deficient cancer types, all previously treated and progressing.

The method was immunoSEQ multiplex PCR; TCRdb's version includes in-frame clones alone and lacks a portion of them. This sample has 70,000 to 90,000 clones; 80% to 90% occur once, and the top ten carry around 5.1%. The V and J genes are TRBV12-5 and TRBJ1-1; D is uncertain. Sequences were derived from peripheral blood, sampled 44 weeks after starting pembrolizumab. The sequence derives from an adult with mismatch repair-deficient cancer. CDR3 region: CASGYRVDRAEAFF. The CDR3 DNA is TGTGCTAGTGGCTATCGGGTAGATCGGGCTGAAGCTTTCTTT.